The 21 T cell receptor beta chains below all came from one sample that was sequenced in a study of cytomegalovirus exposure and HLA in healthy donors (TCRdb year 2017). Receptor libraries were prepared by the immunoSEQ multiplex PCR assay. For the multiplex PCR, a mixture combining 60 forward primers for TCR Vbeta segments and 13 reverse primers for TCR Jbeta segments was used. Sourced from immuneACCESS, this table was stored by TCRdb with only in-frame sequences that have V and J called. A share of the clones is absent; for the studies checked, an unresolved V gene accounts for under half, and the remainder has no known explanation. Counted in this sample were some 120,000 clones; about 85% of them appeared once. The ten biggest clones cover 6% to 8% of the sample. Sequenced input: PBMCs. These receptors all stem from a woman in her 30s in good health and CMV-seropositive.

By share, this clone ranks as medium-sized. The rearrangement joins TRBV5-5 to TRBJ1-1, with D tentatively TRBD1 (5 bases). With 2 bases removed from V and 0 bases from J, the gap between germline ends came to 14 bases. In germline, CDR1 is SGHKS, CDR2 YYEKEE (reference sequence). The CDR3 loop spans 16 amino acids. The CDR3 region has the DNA TGTGCCAGCAGCTTAAGGGGTAGTTATTTGAACACTGAAGCTTTCTTT. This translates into CASSLRGSYLNTEAFF.

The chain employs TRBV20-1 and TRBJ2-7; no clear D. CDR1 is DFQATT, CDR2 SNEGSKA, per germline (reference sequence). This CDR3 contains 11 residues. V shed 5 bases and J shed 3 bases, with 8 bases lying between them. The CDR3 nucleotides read TGCAGTGCTCTAGACGGCTACGAGCAGTACTTC. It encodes CSALDGYEQYF.

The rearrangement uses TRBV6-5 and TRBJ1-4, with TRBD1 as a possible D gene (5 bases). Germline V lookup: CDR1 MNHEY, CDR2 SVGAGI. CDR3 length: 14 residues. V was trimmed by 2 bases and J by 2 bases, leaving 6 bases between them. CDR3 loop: CASSYGGTNEKLFF. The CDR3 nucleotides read TGTGCCAGCAGTTACGGGGGGACTAATGAAAAACTGTTTTTT.

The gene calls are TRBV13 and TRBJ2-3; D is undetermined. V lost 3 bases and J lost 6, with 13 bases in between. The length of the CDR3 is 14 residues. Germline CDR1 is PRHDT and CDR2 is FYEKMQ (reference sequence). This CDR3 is CASSFGALRDTQYF. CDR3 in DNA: TGTGCCAGCAGCTTCGGTGCCTTGAGGGATACGCAGTATTTT.

CDR3 region: CASSAGTSGSEQFF. In nucleotides, the CDR3 is TGTGCCAGCAGCGCCGGGACTAGCGGGAGCGAGCAGTTCTTC. The chain couples TRBV9 to TRBJ2-1; TRBD2 matches 14 bases. The length of the CDR3 is 14 residues. The V gene's germline CDR1 is SGDLS and CDR2 YYNGEE. V dropped 3 bases and J dropped 10; count of bases not matched to a gene: 3.

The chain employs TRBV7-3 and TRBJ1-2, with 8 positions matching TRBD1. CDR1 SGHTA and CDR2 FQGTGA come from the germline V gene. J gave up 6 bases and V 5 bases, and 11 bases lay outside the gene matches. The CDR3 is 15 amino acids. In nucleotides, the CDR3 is TGTGCCAGCAGCGGCAACCCGGGACAGGTTAATGGCTACACCTTC. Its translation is CASSGNPGQVNGYTF.

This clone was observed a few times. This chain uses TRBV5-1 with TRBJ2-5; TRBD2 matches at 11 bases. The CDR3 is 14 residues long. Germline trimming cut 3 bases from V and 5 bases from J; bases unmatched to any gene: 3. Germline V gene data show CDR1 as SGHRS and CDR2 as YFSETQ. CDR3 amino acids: CASSSVAGGETQYF. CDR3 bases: TGCGCCAGCAGCTCCGTAGCGGGAGGGGAGACCCAGTACTTC.

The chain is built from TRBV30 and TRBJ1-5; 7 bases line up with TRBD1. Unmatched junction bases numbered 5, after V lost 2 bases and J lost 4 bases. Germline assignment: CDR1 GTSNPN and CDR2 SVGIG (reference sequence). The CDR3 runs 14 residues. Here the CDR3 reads CAWSPQGRNQPQHF. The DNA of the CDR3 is TGTGCCTGGAGTCCACAGGGGAGGAATCAGCCCCAGCATTTT.

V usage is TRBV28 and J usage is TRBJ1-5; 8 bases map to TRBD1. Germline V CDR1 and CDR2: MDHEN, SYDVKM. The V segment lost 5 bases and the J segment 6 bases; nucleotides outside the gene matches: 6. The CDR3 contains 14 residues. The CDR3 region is CASSLGQGTQPQHF. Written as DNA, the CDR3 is TGTGCCAGCAGTCTTGGACAGGGAACTCAGCCCCAGCATTTT.

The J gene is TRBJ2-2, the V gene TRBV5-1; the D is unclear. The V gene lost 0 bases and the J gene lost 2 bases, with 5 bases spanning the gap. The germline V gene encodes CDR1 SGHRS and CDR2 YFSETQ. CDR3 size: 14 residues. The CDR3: CASSLDPNTGELFF. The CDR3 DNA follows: TGCGCCAGCAGCTTGGATCCAAACACCGGGGAGCTGTTTTTT.

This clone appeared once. CDR3 nucleotide sequence: TGTGCCATCAGTGAGTTGACTGACAATGAGCAGTTCTTC. As protein: CAISELTDNEQFF. The rearrangement joins TRBV10-3 to TRBJ2-1, with D uncertain. Germline-derived CDR1 and CDR2 are ENHRY and SYGVKD. The CDR3 loop spans 13 amino acids. V was pared by 1 base and J by 5 bases, with 6 bases between.

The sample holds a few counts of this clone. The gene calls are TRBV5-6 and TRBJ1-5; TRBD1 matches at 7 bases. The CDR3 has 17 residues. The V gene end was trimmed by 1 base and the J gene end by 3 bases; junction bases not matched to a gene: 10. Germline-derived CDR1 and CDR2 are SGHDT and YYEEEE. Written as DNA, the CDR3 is TGTGCCAGCAGCTTGTGGGACAGCAGGGGCCTCAATCAGCCCCAGCATTTT. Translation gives CASSLWDSRGLNQPQHF.

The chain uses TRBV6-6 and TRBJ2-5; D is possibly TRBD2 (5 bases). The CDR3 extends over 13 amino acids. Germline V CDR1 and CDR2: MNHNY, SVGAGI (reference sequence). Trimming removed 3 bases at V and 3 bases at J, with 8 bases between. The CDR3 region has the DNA TGTGCCAGCAGTTATCGGGAAGAAGAGACCCAGTACTTC. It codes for CASSYREEETQYF.

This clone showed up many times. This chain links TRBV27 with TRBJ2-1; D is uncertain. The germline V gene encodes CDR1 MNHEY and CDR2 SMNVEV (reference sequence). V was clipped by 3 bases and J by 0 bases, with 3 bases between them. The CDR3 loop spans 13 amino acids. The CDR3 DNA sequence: TGTGCCAGCAGTTTGAGCTCCTACAATGAGCAGTTCTTC. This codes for CASSLSSYNEQFF.

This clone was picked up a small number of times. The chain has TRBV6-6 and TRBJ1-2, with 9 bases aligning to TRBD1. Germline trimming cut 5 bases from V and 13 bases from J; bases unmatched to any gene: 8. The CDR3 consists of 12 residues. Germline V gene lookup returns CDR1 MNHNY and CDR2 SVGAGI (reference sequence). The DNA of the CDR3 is TGTGCCAGCAGTCCGGGGACAGGGAGTACCACCTTC. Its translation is CASSPGTGSTTF.

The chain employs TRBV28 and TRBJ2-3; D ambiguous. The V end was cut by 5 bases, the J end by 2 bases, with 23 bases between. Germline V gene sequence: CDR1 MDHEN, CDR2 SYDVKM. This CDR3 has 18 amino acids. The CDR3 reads CASSLPLLPPSLTDTQYF. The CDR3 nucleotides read TGTGCCAGCAGTCTCCCCCTACTACCTCCTTCACTCACAGATACGCAGTATTTT.

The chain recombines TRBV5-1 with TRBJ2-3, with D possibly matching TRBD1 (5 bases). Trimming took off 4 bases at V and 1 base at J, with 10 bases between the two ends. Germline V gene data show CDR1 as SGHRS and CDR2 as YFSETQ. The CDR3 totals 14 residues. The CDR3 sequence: CASSVWGGTDTQYF. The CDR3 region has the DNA TGCGCCAGCAGCGTTTGGGGCGGCACAGATACGCAGTATTTT.

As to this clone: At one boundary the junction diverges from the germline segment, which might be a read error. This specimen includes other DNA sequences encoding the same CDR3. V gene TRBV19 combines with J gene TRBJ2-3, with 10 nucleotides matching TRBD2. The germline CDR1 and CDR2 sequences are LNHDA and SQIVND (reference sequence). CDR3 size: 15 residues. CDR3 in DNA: TGTGCCAGCAGTAGGCTAGCGGGAGTAACAGATACGCAGTATTTT. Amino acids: CASSRLAGVTDTQYF.

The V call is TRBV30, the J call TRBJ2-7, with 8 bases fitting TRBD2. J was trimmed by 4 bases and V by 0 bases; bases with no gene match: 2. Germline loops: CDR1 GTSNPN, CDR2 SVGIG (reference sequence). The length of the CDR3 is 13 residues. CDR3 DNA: TGTGCCTGGAGTGTAAGCGGGGGATACGAGCAGTACTTC. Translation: CAWSVSGGYEQYF.

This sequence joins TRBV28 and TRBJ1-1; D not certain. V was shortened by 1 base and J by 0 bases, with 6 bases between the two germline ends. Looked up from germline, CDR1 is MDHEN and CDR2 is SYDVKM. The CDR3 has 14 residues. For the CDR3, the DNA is TGTGCCAGCAGTTTATTATCCGTGAACACTGAAGCTTTCTTT. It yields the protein CASSLLSVNTEAFF.

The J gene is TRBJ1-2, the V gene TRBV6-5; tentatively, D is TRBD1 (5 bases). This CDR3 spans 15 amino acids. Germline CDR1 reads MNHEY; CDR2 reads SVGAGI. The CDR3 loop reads CAVTSERSGLYGYTF. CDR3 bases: TGTGCTGTCACCTCAGAGCGATCAGGGCTCTATGGCTACACCTTC.